A selection of T cell receptor beta chains follows, all from one sample in a study of cytomegalovirus exposure and HLA in healthy donors. Sequencing was performed with immunoSEQ multiplex PCR; in TCRdb, only in-frame clones are kept and a portion is missing. The sample includes around 150,000 clones, 55% to 85% of them seen just once. The sample taken for sequencing was PBMCs. The source is a man in his forties or fifties in good health and CMV-seronegative. Each CDR3 is given with its conserved first and last residue. D genes are given only for firm matches. Clone size is not always given. Where it is, it says once, few, many or a class for expanded clones.

>.|.|TRBV28|TRBJ1-1
CASSDSPRRKAFF
TGTGCCAGCAGTGACAGCCCCCGCAGGAAAGCTTTCTTT
>.|.|TRBV5-4|TRBJ1-2
CASSLSRALGYGYTF
TGTGCCAGCAGCTTGTCCAGGGCCCTCGGCTATGGCTACACCTTC
>TRBD1|.|TRBV7-2|TRBJ2-7
CASSLDRDGCEQYF
TGTGCCAGCAGCCTCGACAGGGATGGGTGCGAGCAGTACTTC
>.|.|TRBV7-9|TRBJ1-4
CASSLVPGRRANEKLFF
TGTGCCAGCAGCTTAGTCCCGGGGAGACGGGCTAATGAAAAACTGTTTTTT
>.|.|TRBV9|TRBJ2-3
CASSVAWRPGDTQYF
TGTGCCAGCAGCGTAGCGTGGAGACCGGGGGATACGCAGTATTTT
>.|.|TRBV7-2|TRBJ1-3
CASSLVSSGGNTIYF
TGTGCCAGCAGCTTAGTAAGCTCGGGAGGAAACACCATATATTTT
>.|once|TRBV5-4|TRBJ2-7
CASGAGGEQYF
TGTGCCAGCGGCGCCGGGGGCGAGCAGTACTTC
>TRBD2|.|TRBV27|TRBJ2-7
CASSLLGTSAYEQYF
TGTGCCAGCAGTTTACTGGGGACTAGCGCGTACGAGCAGTACTTC
>.|.|TRBV19|TRBJ2-7
CASSIRGNLYEQYF
TGTGCCAGTAGTATTCGGGGGAACCTCTACGAGCAGTACTTC
>TRBD2|once|TRBV5-1|TRBJ2-7
CASSLAGTSVTNEQYF
TGCGCCAGCAGCTTGGCCGGGACTAGCGTGACTAACGAGCAGTACTTC
>.|.|TRBV9|TRBJ1-4
CASSVGVTNEKLFF
TGTGCCAGCAGCGTCGGGGTGACTAATGAAAAACTGTTTTTT
>.|.|TRBV5-1|TRBJ2-5
CASSSPGRETQYF
TGCGCCAGCAGTTCTCCAGGGAGGGAGACCCAGTACTTC
>.|.|TRBV7-3|TRBJ2-7
CASSAKTGADYEQYF
TGTGCCAGCAGCGCAAAGACAGGTGCTGACTACGAGCAGTACTTC
>TRBD1|.|TRBV4-1|TRBJ2-7
CASSHRDRGFEVPYEQYF
TGCGCCAGCAGCCACCGGGACAGGGGTTTTGAGGTACCCTACGAGCAGTACTTC
>TRBD1|.|TRBV19|TRBJ2-5
CASSGTGQETQYF
TGTGCCAGTAGCGGGACAGGCCAAGAGACCCAGTACTTC
>.|.|TRBV27|TRBJ1-4
CASSLSFATNEKLFF
TGTGCCAGCAGTTTATCATTCGCAACTAATGAAAAACTGTTTTTT
>.|once|TRBV27|TRBJ1-6
CASSLAGGLSPLHF
TGTGCCAGCAGTTTAGCTGGGGGCCTTTCACCCCTCCACTTT
>TRBD1|.|TRBV7-9|TRBJ1-5
CASSPGDRGSVNQPQHF
TGTGCCAGCAGCCCCGGGGACAGGGGGTCCGTCAATCAGCCCCAGCATTTT
>.|.|TRBV4-1|TRBJ1-2
CASSQDRGLLYGYTF
TGCGCCAGCAGCCAAGATCGAGGGCTTTTGTATGGCTACACCTTC
>.|.|TRBV28|TRBJ1-5
CASSPNLGQQPQHF
TGTGCCAGCAGTCCAAACTTGGGACAACAGCCCCAGCATTTT
>.|few|TRBV25-1|TRBJ1-2
CASSELATYGYTF
TGTGCCAGCAGTGAATTGGCAACCTATGGCTACACCTTC
>.|once|TRBV5-1|TRBJ2-5
CASSSSLGQETQYF
TGCGCCAGCAGCTCCTCCCTCGGCCAAGAGACCCAGTACTTC
>.|.|TRBV28|TRBJ2-7
CASSLRELHEQYF
TGTGCCAGCAGCTTACGGGAGCTCCACGAGCAGTACTTC
>TRBD2|.|TRBV7-2|TRBJ2-1
CASSLDSGGGNFEQFF
TGTGCCAGCAGCTTAGATAGCGGGGGAGGAAATTTTGAGCAGTTCTTC
>.|.|TRBV6-6|TRBJ1-2
CASSYSGQRGGYTF
TGTGCCAGCAGTTACTCTGGACAGAGGGGTGGCTACACCTTC
>.|.|TRBV10-1|TRBJ2-1
CASSERTADNEQFF
TGCGCCAGCAGTGAACGGACAGCTGACAATGAGCAGTTCTTC
>.|.|TRBV2|TRBJ1-2
CASSEGGGQGYTF
TGTGCCAGCAGTGAAGGGGGAGGCCAGGGCTACACCTTC
>TRBD1|few|TRBV4-1|TRBJ2-1
CASSQAPGQGGFEQFF
TGCGCCAGCAGCCAAGCCCCGGGACAGGGGGGATTTGAGCAGTTCTTC
>TRBD1|.|TRBV7-8|TRBJ1-2
CASSLVGTGGNYGYTF
TGTGCCAGCAGCTTAGTCGGCACAGGGGGGAACTATGGCTACACCTTC
>TRBD2|.|TRBV6-4|TRBJ2-1
CASSERSGGLARNEQFF
TGTGCCAGCAGTGAAAGAAGTGGGGGACTAGCGCGTAATGAGCAGTTCTTC
>TRBD2|.|TRBV30|TRBJ2-7
CAWKGRGYAYEQYF
TGTGCCTGGAAGGGGAGGGGTTATGCCTACGAGCAGTACTTC
>TRBD1|.|TRBV29-1|TRBJ1-1
CSVETGQGNTEAFF
TGCAGCGTTGAGACGGGACAGGGAAACACTGAAGCTTTCTTT
>TRBD2|.|TRBV27|TRBJ2-1
CASSIYGTSGRGFNEQFF
TGTGCCAGCAGTATATACGGGACTAGCGGGAGGGGGTTTAATGAGCAGTTCTTC
>.|.|TRBV2|TRBJ2-1
CASGGLEQFF
TGTGCCAGCGGGGGCCTTGAGCAGTTCTTC
>TRBD2|.|TRBV10-3|TRBJ2-3
CAISDPLAGGPDHTDTQYF
TGTGCCATCAGTGACCCACTAGCGGGGGGACCCGACCACACAGATACGCAGTATTTT
>TRBD2|.|TRBV2|TRBJ2-1
CASSEVLAGGTYNEQFF
TGTGCCAGCAGTGAAGTCCTAGCGGGAGGGACCTACAATGAGCAGTTCTTC
>TRBD2|.|TRBV4-1|TRBJ2-7
CASSQVGTSGRTYEQYF
TGCGCCAGCAGCCAAGTTGGGACTAGCGGGAGAACCTACGAGCAGTACTTC
>TRBD1|.|TRBV7-9|TRBJ1-5
CASSFGQGGQPQHF
TGTGCCAGCAGCTTCGGACAGGGGGGACAGCCCCAGCATTTT
>.|.|TRBV7-9|TRBJ2-4
CASSFNWGVIAKNIQYF
TGTGCCAGCAGCTTTAATTGGGGGGTGATAGCCAAAAACATTCAGTACTTC
>.|.|TRBV27|TRBJ2-7
CASSPTSWGDEQYF
TGTGCCAGCAGTCCCACTAGCTGGGGGGACGAGCAGTACTTC
>.|.|TRBV7-6|TRBJ2-3
CASSETPRASGTDTQYF
TGTGCCAGCAGCGAAACCCCCAGGGCTAGCGGCACAGATACGCAGTATTTT
>.|.|TRBV6-1|TRBJ2-7
CASIRDLLTYEQYF
TGTGCCAGCATTCGCGACTTGTTAACCTACGAGCAGTACTTC
>.|.|TRBV2|TRBJ2-3
CASSGRVITDTQYF
TGTGCCAGCAGTGGCAGGGTAATTACAGATACGCAGTATTTT
>.|.|TRBV28|TRBJ1-5
CASSLVGAYSNQPQHF
TGTGCCAGCAGTTTAGTAGGGGCTTATAGCAATCAGCCCCAGCATTTT
>TRBD2|.|TRBV5-4|TRBJ2-3
CASTGGNTDTQYF
TGTGCCAGCACGGGGGGGAACACAGATACGCAGTATTTT